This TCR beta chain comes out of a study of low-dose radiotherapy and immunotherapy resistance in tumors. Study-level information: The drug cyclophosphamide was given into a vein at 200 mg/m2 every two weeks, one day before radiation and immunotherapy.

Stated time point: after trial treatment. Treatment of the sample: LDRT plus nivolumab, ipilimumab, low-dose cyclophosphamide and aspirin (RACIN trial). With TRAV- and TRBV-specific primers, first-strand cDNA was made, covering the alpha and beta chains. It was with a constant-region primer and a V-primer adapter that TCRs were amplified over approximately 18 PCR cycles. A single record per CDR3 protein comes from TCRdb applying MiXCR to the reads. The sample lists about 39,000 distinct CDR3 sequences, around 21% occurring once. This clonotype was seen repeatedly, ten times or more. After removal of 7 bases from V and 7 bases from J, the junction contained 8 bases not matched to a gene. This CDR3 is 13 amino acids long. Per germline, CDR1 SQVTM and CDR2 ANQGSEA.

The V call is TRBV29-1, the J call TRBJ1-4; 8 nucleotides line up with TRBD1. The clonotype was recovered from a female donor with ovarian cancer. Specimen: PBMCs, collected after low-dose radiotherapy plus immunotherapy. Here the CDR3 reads CSGRTGLGEKLFF. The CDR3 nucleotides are TGCAGCGGGAGGACAGGGTTAGGTGAAAAACTGTTTTTT.